The rows below give T cell receptor beta chains drawn from one sample of a study of shared clonotypes between healthy human individuals. Assay: immunoSEQ multiplex PCR; the TCRdb copy retains only in-frame clones and omits some. This sample yields about 2 million clones, of which 85% to 95% are seen a single time; around 0.13% belongs to the top ten. The source material was naive CD4+ T cells sorted from blood. All receptors derive from a man younger than 30 in good health. CDR3s include the opening cysteine and the closing phenylalanine or tryptophan. Each record gives: D gene, J gene, clone size, V gene, CDR3 protein, CDR3 DNA. The D gene is left open where the match is weak. Only part of the rows carry a size: once, few, many, or a class if the clone is expanded.

TRBD1	TRBJ1-6	-	TRBV4-3	CASSQIQGADSPLHF	TGCGCCAGCAGCCAGATACAGGGGGCGGATTCACCCCTCCACTTT
TRBD1	TRBJ2-7	few	TRBV30	CAWALGTVSYEQYF	TGTGCCTGGGCCTTGGGGACAGTCTCCTACGAGCAGTACTTC
TRBD1	TRBJ2-3	-	TRBV11-3	CASSRRGPGTDTQYF	TGTGCCAGCAGCCGAAGGGGGCCGGGCACAGATACGCAGTATTTT
-	TRBJ2-7	-	TRBV12-1	CAIKGAYEQYF	TGTGCCATCAAGGGGGCCTACGAGCAGTACTTC
-	TRBJ1-2	once	TRBV5-4	CASSPGTINYGYTF	TGTGCCAGCAGCCCCGGGACAATCAACTATGGCTACACCTTC
-	TRBJ1-1	-	TRBV30	CACNHLGNTEAFF	TGTGCCTGTAACCACCTAGGGAACACTGAAGCTTTCTTT
-	TRBJ2-3	-	TRBV5-1	CASSSDSASTDTQYF	TGCGCCAGCAGCTCGGACAGCGCGAGCACAGATACGCAGTATTTT
-	TRBJ1-6	-	TRBV5-1	CASSFGPANSPLHF	TGCGCCAGCAGCTTTGGCCCCGCGAATTCACCCCTCCACTTT
-	TRBJ2-4	-	TRBV28	CASSLPAGGDIQYF	TGTGCCAGCAGTTTACCCGCAGGGGGGGACATTCAGTACTTC
TRBD2	TRBJ2-1	-	TRBV7-2	CASSSETSGISEQFF	TGTGCCAGCAGCTCAGAGACTAGCGGGATCAGTGAGCAGTTCTTC
-	TRBJ2-7	-	TRBV5-4	CASSSRTDSYEQYF	TGTGCCAGCAGCTCTCGGACCGACTCCTACGAGCAGTACTTC
-	TRBJ2-7	-	TRBV5-8	CASSPVKVAEQYF	TGTGCCAGCAGCCCCGTGAAAGTGGCCGAGCAGTACTTC
-	TRBJ1-1	-	TRBV7-2	CASSLGKGMYTEAFF	TGTGCCAGCAGCTTAGGGAAGGGAATGTACACTGAAGCTTTCTTT
TRBD2	TRBJ2-3	-	TRBV5-4	CASSLSISGRSDTQYF	TGTGCCAGCAGCTTGTCTATTAGCGGGAGATCCGATACGCAGTATTTT
-	TRBJ2-7	-	TRBV5-7	CASSPGLYEQYF	TGTGCCAGCAGCCCCGGACTCTACGAGCAGTACTTC
-	TRBJ2-2	-	TRBV7-2	CASSFHGKNTGELFF	TGTGCCAGCAGCTTCCACGGCAAAAACACCGGGGAGCTGTTTTTT
-	TRBJ2-5	-	TRBV6-5	CASTTRGRETQYF	TGTGCCAGCACCACCCGGGGGCGAGAGACCCAGTACTTC
-	TRBJ2-5	-	TRBV21-1	CASSKAGDRGGKTQYF	TGTGCCAGCAGCAAAGCAGGGGACAGGGGAGGGAAGACCCAGTACTTC
-	TRBJ2-6	-	TRBV11-2	CASSLFVLALTGANVLTF	TGTGCCAGCAGCTTGTTTGTGCTAGCGCTCACCGGGGCCAACGTCCTGACTTTC
-	TRBJ1-6	-	TRBV10-3	CATRQLNNSPLHF	TGTGCCACCAGACAGCTAAATAATTCACCCCTCCACTTT
-	TRBJ2-4	-	TRBV28	CASSPTGLAKNIQYF	TGTGCCAGCAGCCCCACAGGGTTAGCCAAAAACATTCAGTACTTC
TRBD1	TRBJ1-1	once	TRBV5-4	CASSLEGFGRGSTHEAFF	TGTGCCAGCAGCTTGGAGGGCTTTGGCAGGGGGAGTACACATGAAGCTTTCTTT
TRBD1	TRBJ1-2	-	TRBV7-9	CASSLRDSNYGYTF	TGTGCCAGCAGCTTAAGGGACAGCAACTATGGCTACACCTTC
TRBD1	TRBJ1-2	-	TRBV28	CASSRRTGLSSGYTF	TGTGCCAGCAGTCGGAGGACAGGGTTATCCAGTGGCTACACCTTC
-	TRBJ2-2	-	TRBV5-1	CASSLAGDNRAGELFF	TGCGCCAGCAGCTTGGCGGGCGACAATCGGGCCGGGGAGCTGTTTTTT
-	TRBJ2-7	-	TRBV18	CASSEGLAYEQYF	TGTGCCAGCTCCGAGGGGTTGGCCTACGAGCAGTACTTC
-	TRBJ2-7	-	TRBV18	CASSPGTGSYEQYF	TGTGCCAGCTCCCCTGGGACGGGATCCTACGAGCAGTACTTC
-	TRBJ2-3	-	TRBV10-3	CAISGGPATDTQYF	TGTGCCATCAGTGGAGGGCCAGCTACAGATACGCAGTATTTT
TRBD1	TRBJ2-3	-	TRBV30	CAWIPDRVTDTQYF	TGTGCCTGGATTCCGGACAGGGTAACAGATACGCAGTATTTT
TRBD2	TRBJ2-7	once	TRBV5-1	CASSPGLARDEQYF	TGCGCCAGCAGCCCGGGACTAGCACGGGACGAGCAGTACTTC